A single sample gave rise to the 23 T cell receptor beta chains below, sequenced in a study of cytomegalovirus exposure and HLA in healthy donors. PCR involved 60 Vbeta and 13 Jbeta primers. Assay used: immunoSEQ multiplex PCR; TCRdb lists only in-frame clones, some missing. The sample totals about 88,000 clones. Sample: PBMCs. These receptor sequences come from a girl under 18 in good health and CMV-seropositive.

The CDR3 protein is CASRQGGGNTIYF. In DNA form, the CDR3 reads TGTGCCAGTCGACAGGGCGGTGGAAACACCATATATTTT. The chain carries TRBV7-9 and TRBJ1-3, with TRBD1 matching 7 bases. This CDR3 contains 13 residues. Germline CDR1 reads SEHNR; CDR2 reads FQNEAQ (reference sequence). Trimming took 9 bases from V and 3 from J; bases not matched to a gene: 5. Filled out from reference TRBV7-9 and TRBJ1-3, the complete variable domain reads DTGVSQNPRHKITKRGQNVTFRCDPISEHNRLYWYRQTLGQGPEFLTYFQNEAQLEKSRLLSDRFSAERPKGSFSTLEIQRTEQGDSAMYLCASRQGGGNTIYFGEGSWLTVV.

The CDR3 bases are TGTGCCAGCAGTTTAACGGCCACGGTACAGGGTGAAGCTTTCTTT. The encoded protein is CASSLTATVQGEAFF. J is TRBJ1-1 and V is TRBV27; TRBD1 is a possible D gene (6 bases). Between the trimmed V and J ends, which lost 2 bases and 7 bases, there was a span of 17 bases. CDR3 size: 15 residues. Germline CDR1 and CDR2: MNHEY and SMNVEV (reference sequence).

The CDR3 DNA sequence: TGCAGCGTCCTGATCGGGGTCGGGACCGGGGAGCTGTTTTTT. It specifies CSVLIGVGTGELFF. V gene TRBV29-1 combines with J gene TRBJ2-2; maybe TRBD2 (5 bases). V shed 6 bases and J shed 5 bases, with 16 bases lying between them. The V gene's germline CDR1 is SQVTM and CDR2 ANQGSEA. The CDR3 covers 14 residues.

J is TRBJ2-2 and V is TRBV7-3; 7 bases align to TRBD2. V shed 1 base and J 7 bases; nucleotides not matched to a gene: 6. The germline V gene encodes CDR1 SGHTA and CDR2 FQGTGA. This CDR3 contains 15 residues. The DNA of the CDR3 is TGTGCCAGCAGCTTAAACGGGGGGAGTCTCGGGGAGCTGTTTTTT. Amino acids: CASSLNGGSLGELFF.

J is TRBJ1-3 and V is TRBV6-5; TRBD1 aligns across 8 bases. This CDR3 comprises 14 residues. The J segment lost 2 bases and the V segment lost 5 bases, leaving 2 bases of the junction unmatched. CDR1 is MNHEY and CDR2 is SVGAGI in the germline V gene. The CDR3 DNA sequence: TGTGCCAGCAGTCCGGACAGGGCTGGAAACACCATATATTTT. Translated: CASSPDRAGNTIYF.

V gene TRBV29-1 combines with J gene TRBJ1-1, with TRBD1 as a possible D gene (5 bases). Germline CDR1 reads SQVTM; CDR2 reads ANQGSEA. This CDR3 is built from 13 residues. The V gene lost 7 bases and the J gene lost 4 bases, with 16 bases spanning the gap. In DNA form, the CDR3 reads TGCAGCGCCTCGACACGGACAAGCACTGAAGCTTTCTTT. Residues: CSASTRTSTEAFF. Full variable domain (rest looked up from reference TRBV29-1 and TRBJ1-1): SAVISQKPSRDICQRGTSLTIQCQVDSQVTMMFWYRQQPGQSLTLIATANQGSEATYESGFVIDKFPISRPNLTFSTLTVSNMSPEDSSIYLCSASTRTSTEAFFGQGTRLTVV.

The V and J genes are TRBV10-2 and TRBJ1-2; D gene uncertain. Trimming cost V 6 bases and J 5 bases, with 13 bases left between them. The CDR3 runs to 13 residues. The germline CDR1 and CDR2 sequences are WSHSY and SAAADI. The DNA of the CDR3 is TGCGCCAGCAGACCCGACATCCTGTATGGCTACACCTTC. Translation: CASRPDILYGYTF.

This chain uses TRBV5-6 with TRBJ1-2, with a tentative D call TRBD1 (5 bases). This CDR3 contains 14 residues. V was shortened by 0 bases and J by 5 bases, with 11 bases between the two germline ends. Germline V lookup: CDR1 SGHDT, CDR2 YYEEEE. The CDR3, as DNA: TGTGCCAGCAGCTTGGGAACAGGTGCTTATGGCTACACCTTC. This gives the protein CASSLGTGAYGYTF.

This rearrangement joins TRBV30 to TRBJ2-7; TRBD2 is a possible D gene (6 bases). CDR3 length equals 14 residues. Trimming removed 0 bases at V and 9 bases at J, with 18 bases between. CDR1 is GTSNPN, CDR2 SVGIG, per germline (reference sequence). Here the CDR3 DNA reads TGTGCCTGGAGTGTACCCGGGACTGCGTTTTGGCAGTACGTC. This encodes CAWSVPGTAFWQYV.

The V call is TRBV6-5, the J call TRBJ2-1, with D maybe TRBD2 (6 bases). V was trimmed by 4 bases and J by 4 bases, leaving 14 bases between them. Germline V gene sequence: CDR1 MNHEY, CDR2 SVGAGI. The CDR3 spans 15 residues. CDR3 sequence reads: CASSSYRRGYNEQFF. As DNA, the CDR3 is TGTGCCAGCAGTTCCTACCGGCGGGGTTACAATGAGCAGTTCTTC.

In DNA form, the CDR3 reads TGTGCCAGCAGACGCATACAGGAATACTATGGCTACACCTTC. Its translation: CASRRIQEYYGYTF. The chain recombines TRBV27 with TRBJ1-2; tentative D call: TRBD1 (5 bases). Trimming cost V 6 bases and J 3 bases, with 14 bases left between them. Germline V gene sequence: CDR1 MNHEY, CDR2 SMNVEV (reference sequence). CDR3 length: 14 residues.

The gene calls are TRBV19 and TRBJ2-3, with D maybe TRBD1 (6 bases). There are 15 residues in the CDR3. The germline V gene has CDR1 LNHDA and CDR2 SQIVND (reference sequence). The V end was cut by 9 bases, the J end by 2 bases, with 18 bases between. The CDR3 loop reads CASTATGSVTDTQYF. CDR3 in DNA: TGTGCCAGCACCGCGACAGGTTCCGTCACAGATACGCAGTATTTT. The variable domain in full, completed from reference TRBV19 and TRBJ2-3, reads DGGITQSPKYLFRKEGQNVTLSCEQNLNHDAMYWYRQDPGQGLRLIYYSQIVNDFQKGDIAEGYSVSREKKESFPLTVTSAQKNPTAFYLCASTATGSVTDTQYFGPGTRLTVL.

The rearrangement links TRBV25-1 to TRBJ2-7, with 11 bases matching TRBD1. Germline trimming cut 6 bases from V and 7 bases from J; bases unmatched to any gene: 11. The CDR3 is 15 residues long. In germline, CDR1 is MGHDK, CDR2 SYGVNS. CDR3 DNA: TGTGCCAGCAGACCCTCCGGACAGGGGGCGTTTGAGCAGTACTTC. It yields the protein CASRPSGQGAFEQYF.

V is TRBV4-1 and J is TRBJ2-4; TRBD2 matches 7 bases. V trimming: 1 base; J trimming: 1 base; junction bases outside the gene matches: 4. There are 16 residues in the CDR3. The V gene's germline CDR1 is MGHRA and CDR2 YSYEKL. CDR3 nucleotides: TGCGCCAGCAGCCAAGCGGACGGGGGGGCCAAAAACATTCAGTACTTC. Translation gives CASSQADGGAKNIQYF.

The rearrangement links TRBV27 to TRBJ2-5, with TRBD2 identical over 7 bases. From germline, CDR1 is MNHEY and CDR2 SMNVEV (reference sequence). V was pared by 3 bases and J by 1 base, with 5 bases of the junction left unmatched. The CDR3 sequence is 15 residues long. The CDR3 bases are TGTGCCAGCAGTTTTAGGTGGGGGGGCCAAGAGACCCAGTACTTC. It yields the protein CASSFRWGGQETQYF.

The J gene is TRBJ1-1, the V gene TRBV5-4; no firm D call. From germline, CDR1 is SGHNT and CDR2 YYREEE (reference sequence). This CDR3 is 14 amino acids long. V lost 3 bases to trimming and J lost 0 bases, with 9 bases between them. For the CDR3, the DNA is TGTGCCAGCAGCTCGACTGACTTGAACACTGAAGCTTTCTTT. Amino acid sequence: CASSSTDLNTEAFF.

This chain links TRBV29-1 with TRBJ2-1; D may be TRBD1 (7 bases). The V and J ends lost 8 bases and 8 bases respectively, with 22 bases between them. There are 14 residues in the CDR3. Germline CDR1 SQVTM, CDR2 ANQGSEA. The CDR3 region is CSQKGGTEGYEQFF. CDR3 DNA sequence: TGCAGCCAAAAAGGGGGGACAGAAGGATATGAGCAGTTCTTC.

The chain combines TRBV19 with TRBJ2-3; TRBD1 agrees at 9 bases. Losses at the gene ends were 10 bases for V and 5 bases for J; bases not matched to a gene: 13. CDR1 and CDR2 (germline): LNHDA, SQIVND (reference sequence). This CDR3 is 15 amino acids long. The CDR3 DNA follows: TGTGCCACAGTGGACCTACAGGGGGCAGGAGATACGCAGTATTTT. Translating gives CATVDLQGAGDTQYF. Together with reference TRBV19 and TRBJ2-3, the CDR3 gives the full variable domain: DGGITQSPKYLFRKEGQNVTLSCEQNLNHDAMYWYRQDPGQGLRLIYYSQIVNDFQKGDIAEGYSVSREKKESFPLTVTSAQKNPTAFYLCATVDLQGAGDTQYFGPGTRLTVL.

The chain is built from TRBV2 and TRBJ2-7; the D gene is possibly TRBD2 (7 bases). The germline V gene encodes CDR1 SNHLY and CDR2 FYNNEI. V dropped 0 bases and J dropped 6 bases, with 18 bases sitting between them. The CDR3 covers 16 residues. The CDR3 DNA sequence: TGTGCCAGCAGTGAAGCGAATGCGGGGGCCGGCGGCGAGCAGTACTTC. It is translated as CASSEANAGAGGEQYF.

The CDR3 region is CASSLGTGGDSYNSPLHF. The CDR3 DNA follows: TGTGCCAGTAGTCTCGGGACAGGGGGGGACTCCTATAATTCACCCCTCCACTTT. J is TRBJ1-6 and V is TRBV19; 11 bases fit TRBD1. The CDR3 is made up of 18 amino acids. The germline V gene encodes CDR1 LNHDA and CDR2 SQIVND (reference sequence). The ends lost 5 bases at V and 0 bases at J; junction bases unmatched: 6.

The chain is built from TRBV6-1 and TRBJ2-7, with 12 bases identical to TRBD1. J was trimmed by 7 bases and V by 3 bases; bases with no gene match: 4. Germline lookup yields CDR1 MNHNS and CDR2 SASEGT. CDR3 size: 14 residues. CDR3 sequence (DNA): TGTGCCAGCAGTGATCGGGACAGGGGGCGAGAGCAGTACTTC. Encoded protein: CASSDRDRGREQYF.

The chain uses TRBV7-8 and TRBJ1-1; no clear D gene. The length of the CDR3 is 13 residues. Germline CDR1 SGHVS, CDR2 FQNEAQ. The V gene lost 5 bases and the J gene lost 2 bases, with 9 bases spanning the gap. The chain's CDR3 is CASSTRLNTEAFF. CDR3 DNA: TGTGCCAGCAGCACTAGACTAAACACTGAAGCTTTCTTT.

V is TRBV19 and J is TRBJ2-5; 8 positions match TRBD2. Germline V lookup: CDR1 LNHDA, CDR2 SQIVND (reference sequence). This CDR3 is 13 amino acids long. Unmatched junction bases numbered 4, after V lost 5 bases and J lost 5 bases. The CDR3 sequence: CASSSSGGETQYF. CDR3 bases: TGTGCCAGTAGTTCGTCGGGGGGGGAGACCCAGTACTTC.